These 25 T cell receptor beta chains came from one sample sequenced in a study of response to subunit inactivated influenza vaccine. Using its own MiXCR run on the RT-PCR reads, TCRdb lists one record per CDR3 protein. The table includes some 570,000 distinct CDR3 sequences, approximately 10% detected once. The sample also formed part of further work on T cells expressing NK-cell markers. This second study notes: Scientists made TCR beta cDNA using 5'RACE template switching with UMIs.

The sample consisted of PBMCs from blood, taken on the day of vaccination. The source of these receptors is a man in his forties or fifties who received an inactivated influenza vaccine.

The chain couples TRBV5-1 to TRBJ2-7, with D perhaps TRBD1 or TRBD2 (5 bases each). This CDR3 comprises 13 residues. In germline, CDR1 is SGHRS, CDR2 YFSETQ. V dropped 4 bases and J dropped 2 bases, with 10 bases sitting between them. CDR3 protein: CASSRDQTYEQYF. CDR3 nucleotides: TGCGCCAGCAGCCGGGACCAGACCTACGAGCAGTACTTC.

CDR3: CASSPWDDTDTQYF. As DNA, the CDR3 is TGTGCCAGCTCACCATGGGACGACACAGATACGCAGTATTTT. The rearrangement joins TRBV18 to TRBJ2-3, with D perhaps given as TRBD1 or TRBD2 (5 bases each). This CDR3 contains 14 residues. V shed 2 bases and J shed 2 bases, with 8 bases lying between them. Germline V gene data show CDR1 as KGHSH and CDR2 as LQKENI.

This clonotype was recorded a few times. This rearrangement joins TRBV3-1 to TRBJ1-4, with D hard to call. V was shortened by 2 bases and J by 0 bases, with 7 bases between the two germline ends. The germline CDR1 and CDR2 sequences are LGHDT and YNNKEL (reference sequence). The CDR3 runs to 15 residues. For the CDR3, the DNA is TGTGCCAGCAGCCAACGACGGACAACTAATGAAAAACTGTTTTTT. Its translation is CASSQRRTTNEKLFF. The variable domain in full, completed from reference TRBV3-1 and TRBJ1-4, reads DTAVSQTPKYLVTQMGNDKSIKCEQNLGHDTMYWYKQDSKKFLKIMFSYNNKELIINETVPNRFSPKSPDKAHLNLHINSLELGDSAVYFCASSQRRTTNEKLFFGSGTQLSVL.

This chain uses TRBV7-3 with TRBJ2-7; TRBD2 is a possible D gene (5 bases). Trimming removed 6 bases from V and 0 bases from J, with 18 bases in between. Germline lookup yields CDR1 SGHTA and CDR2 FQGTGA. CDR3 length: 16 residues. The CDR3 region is CASREFGIISSYEQYF. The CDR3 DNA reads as TGTGCCAGCAGAGAATTCGGGATAATCAGCTCCTACGAGCAGTACTTC.

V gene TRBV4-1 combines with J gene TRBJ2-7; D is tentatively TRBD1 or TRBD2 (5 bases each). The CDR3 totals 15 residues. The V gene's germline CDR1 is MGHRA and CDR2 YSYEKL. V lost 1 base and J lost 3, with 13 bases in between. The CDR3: CASSQGDARGYEQYF. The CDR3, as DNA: TGCGCCAGCAGCCAAGGGGACGCGAGGGGCTACGAGCAGTACTTC.

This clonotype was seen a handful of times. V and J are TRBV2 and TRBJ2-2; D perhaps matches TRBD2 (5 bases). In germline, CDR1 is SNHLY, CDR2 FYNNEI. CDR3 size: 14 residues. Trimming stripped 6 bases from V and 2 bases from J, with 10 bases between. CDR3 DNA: TGTGCCAGCAGCAGTACTAGAAACACCGGGGAGCTGTTTTTT. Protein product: CASSSTRNTGELFF. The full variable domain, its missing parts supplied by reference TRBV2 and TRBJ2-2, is EPEVTQTPSHQVTQMGQEVILRCVPISNHLYFYWYRQILGQKVEFLVSFYNNEISEKSEIFDDQFSVERPDGSNFTLKIRSTKLEDSAMYFCASSSTRNTGELFFGEGSRLTVL.

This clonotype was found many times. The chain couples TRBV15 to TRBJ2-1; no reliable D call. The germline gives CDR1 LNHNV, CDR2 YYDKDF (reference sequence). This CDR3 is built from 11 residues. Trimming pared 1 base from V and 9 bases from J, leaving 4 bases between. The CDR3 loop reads CATSRGGEQFF. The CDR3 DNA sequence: TGTGCCACCAGCAGAGGTGGTGAGCAGTTCTTC.

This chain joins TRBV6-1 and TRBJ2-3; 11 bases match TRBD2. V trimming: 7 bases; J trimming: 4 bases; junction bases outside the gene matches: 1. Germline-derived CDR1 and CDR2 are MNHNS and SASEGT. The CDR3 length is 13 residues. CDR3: CASKLAGADTQYF. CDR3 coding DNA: TGTGCCAGCAAACTAGCGGGAGCAGATACGCAGTATTTT.

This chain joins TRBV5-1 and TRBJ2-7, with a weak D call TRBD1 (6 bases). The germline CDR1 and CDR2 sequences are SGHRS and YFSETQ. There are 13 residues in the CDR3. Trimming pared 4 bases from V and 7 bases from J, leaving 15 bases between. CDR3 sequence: CASSPDRPREQYF. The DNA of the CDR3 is TGCGCCAGCAGCCCCGACAGGCCTCGGGAGCAGTACTTC. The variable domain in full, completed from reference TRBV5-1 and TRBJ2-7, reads KAGVTQTPRYLIKTRGQQVTLSCSPISGHRSVSWYQQTPGQGLQFLFEYFSETQRNKGNFPGRFSGRQFSNSRSEMNVSTLELGDSALYLCASSPDRPREQYFGPGTRLTVT.

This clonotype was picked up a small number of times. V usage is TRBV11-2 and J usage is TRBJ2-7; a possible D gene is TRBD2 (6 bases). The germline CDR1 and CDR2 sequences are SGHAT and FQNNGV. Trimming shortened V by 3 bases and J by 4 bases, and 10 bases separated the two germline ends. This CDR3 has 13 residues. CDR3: CASSFGGEYEQYF. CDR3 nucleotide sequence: TGTGCCAGCAGCTTCGGAGGGGAGTACGAGCAGTACTTC.

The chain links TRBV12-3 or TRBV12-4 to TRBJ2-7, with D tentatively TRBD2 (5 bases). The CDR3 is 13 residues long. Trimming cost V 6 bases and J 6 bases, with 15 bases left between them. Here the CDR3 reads CASSQLSGIEQYF. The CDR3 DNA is TGTGCCAGCAGCCAACTATCGGGGATCGAGCAGTACTTC.

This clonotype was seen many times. The CDR3 coding sequence is TGTGCCAGCAGTTTATTGGCCAGAAACACTGAAGCTTTCTTT. Its translation: CASSLLARNTEAFF. The rearrangement uses TRBV12-3 or TRBV12-4 and TRBJ1-1; D remains unclear. This CDR3 spans 14 amino acids. V was trimmed by 2 bases and J by 2 bases, leaving 9 bases between them.

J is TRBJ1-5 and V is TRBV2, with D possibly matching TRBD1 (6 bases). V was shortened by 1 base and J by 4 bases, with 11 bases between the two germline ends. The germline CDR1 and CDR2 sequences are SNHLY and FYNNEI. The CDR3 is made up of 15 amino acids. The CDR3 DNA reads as TGTGCCAGCAGTGAAGTCTTAGGGGGAAATCAGCCCCAGCATTTT. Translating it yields CASSEVLGGNQPQHF.

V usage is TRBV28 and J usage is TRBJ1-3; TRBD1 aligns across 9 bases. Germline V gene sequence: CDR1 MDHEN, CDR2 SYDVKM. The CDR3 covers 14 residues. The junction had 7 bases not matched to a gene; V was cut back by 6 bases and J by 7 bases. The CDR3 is CASRMTGGENTIYF. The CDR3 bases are TGTGCCAGCAGAATGACAGGGGGAGAGAACACCATATATTTT.

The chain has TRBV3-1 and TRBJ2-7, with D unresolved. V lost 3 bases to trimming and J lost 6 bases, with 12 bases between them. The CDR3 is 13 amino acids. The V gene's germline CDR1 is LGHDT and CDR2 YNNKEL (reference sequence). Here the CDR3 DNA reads TGTGCCAGCAGCCACGACCCCACTGTCGAGCAGTACTTC. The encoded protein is CASSHDPTVEQYF.

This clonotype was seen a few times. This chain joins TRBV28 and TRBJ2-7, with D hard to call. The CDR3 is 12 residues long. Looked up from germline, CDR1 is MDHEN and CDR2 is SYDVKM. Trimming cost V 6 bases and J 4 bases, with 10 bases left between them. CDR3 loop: CASSSVGYEQYF. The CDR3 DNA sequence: TGTGCCAGCAGCTCGGTAGGGTACGAGCAGTACTTC.

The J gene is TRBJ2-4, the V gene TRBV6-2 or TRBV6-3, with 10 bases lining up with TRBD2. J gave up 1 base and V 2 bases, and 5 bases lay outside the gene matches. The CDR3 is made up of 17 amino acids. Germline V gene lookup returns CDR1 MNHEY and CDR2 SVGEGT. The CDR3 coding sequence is TGTGCCAGCAGTTACCGAGCGGGAGGGCCCGCCAAAAACATTCAGTACTTC. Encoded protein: CASSYRAGGPAKNIQYF.

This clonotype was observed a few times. This CDR3 is CSETGTSGGGEQYF. DNA of the CDR3: TGCAGTGAGACCGGGACTAGCGGGGGTGGCGAGCAGTACTTC. The rearrangement joins TRBV20-1 to TRBJ2-7; 14 bases line up with TRBD2. Trimming removed 7 bases from V and 6 bases from J; junction bases left unmatched: 8. This CDR3 is built from 14 residues. Germline V gene data show CDR1 as DFQATT and CDR2 as SNEGSKA (reference sequence).

The CDR3 coding sequence is TGTGCCAGCAGCTTAGAGGCAGAACCCAATGAGCAGTTCTTC. Translating gives CASSLEAEPNEQFF. V usage is TRBV7-6 and J usage is TRBJ2-1; D ambiguous. Germline values: CDR1 SGHVS, CDR2 FNYEAQ. V gave up 1 base and J gave up 6 bases, with 10 bases separating them. The CDR3 contains 14 residues.

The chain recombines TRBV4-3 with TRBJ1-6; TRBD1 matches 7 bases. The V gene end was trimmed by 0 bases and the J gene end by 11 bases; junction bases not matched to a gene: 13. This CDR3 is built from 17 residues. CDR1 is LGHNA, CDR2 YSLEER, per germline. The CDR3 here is CASSQDPPGQPSAPLHF. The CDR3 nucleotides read TGCGCCAGCAGCCAAGACCCACCGGGACAGCCGTCAGCACCCCTCCACTTT.

CDR3 in DNA: TGTGCCAGCAGTCCGACAGGGACCATGAACACTGAAGCTTTCTTT. Encoded protein: CASSPTGTMNTEAFF. The V call is TRBV12-3 or TRBV12-4, the J call TRBJ1-1, with 7 bases identical to TRBD1. This CDR3 comprises 15 residues. The V gene end was trimmed by 5 bases and the J gene end by 0 bases; junction bases not matched to a gene: 6.

The CDR3 loop is CASSLDPGSHQPQHF. For the CDR3, the DNA is TGTGCCAGCAGCTTGGACCCGGGATCTCATCAGCCCCAGCATTTT. The chain links TRBV5-4 to TRBJ1-5; D is uncertain. Between the trimmed V and J ends, which lost 0 bases and 5 bases, there was a span of 12 bases. The CDR3 is 15 amino acids. CDR1 and CDR2 (germline): SGHNT, YYREEE (reference sequence). Based on the CDR3 plus reference TRBV5-4 and TRBJ1-5, the full variable domain is ETGVTQSPTHLIKTRGQQVTLRCSSQSGHNTVSWYQQALGQGPQFIFQYYREEENGRGNFPPRFSGLQFPNYSSELNVNALELDDSALYLCASSLDPGSHQPQHFGDGTRLSIL.

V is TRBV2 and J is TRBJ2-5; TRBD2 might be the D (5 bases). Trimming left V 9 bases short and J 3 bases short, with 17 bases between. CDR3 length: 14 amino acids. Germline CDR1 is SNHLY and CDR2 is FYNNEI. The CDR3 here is CASSLGSNKETQYF. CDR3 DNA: TGTGCCAGTTCACTAGGGAGCAATAAAGAGACCCAGTACTTC.

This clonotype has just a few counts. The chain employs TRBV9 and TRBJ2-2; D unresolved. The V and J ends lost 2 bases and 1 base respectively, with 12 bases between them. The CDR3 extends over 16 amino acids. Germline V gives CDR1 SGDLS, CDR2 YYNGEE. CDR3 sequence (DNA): TGTGCCAGCAGCGTCCAAAGGGCAGGGAACACCGGGGAGCTGTTTTTT. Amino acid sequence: CASSVQRAGNTGELFF. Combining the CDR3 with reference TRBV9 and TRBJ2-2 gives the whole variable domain DSGVTQTPKHLITATGQRVTLRCSPRSGDLSVYWYQQSLDQGLQFLIQYYNGEERAKGNILERFSAQQFPDLHSELNLSSLELGDSALYFCASSVQRAGNTGELFFGEGSRLTVL.

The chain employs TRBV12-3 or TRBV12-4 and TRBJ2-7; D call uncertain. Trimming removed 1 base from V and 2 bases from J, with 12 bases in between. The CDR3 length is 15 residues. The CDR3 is CASSLGSPLPYEQYF. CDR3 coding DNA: TGTGCCAGCAGTTTAGGGAGTCCCCTACCCTACGAGCAGTACTTC.